Below are 26 T cell receptor beta chains sequenced from a single sample in a study of T-cell reconstitution after alpha-beta-depleted transplantation in children. As it was prepared, the TCRbeta library received unique molecular identifiers. TCRdb re-called the PCR reads with MiXCR, one entry per CDR3 protein. The sample yields 670,000 or so distinct CDR3 sequences, around 13% seen once. This specimen was PBMCs, taken before TCRalphabeta/CD19-depleted stem cell transplant. Source of these receptors: a girl aged 2 to 9 with congenital amegakaryocytic thrombocytopenia, due to receive a stem cell transplant.

This clonotype was recorded at least ten times. The chain has TRBV7-9 and TRBJ2-1; the D is unclear. Germline V CDR1 and CDR2: SEHNR, FQNEAQ (reference sequence). The CDR3 consists of 17 residues. V shed 2 bases and J shed 9 bases, with 23 bases lying between them. In nucleotides, the CDR3 is TGTGCCAGCAGCTTACTGACATTCCGCAGAATTAAGGGTGAGCAGTTCTTC. It specifies CASSLLTFRRIKGEQFF.

This clonotype was detected ten times or more. This sequence joins TRBV10-3 and TRBJ2-1, with unresolved D. The germline gives CDR1 ENHRY, CDR2 SYGVKD. Trimming took off 10 bases at V and 1 base at J, with 11 bases between the two ends. The CDR3 is 13 amino acids. CDR3 protein: CASLGDSYNEQFF. The CDR3 nucleotides read TGTGCCAGCCTTGGGGATTCCTACAATGAGCAGTTCTTC.

This clonotype has ten or more counts. This clone may be a read error of a much larger clone one base away. The V and J genes are TRBV20-1 and TRBJ2-3; TRBD2 matches 7 bases. CDR1 is DFQATT, CDR2 SNEGSKA, per germline (reference sequence). V trimming: 3 bases; J trimming: 3 bases; junction bases outside the gene matches: 0. This CDR3 comprises 12 residues. CDR3 in amino acids: CSASGRTDTQYF. CDR3 nucleotides: TGCAGTGCTAGCGGGAGGACAGATACGCAGTATTTT.

The rearrangement uses TRBV4-2 and TRBJ2-7; D is perhaps TRBD1 or TRBD2 (5 bases each). CDR3 length: 16 residues. Trimming cost V 0 bases and J 5 bases, with 17 bases left between them. Germline V gene data show CDR1 as LGHNA and CDR2 as YNFKEQ. The chain's CDR3 is CASSQDQGPPSNEQYF. The CDR3 DNA reads as TGTGCCAGCAGCCAAGATCAGGGACCGCCCAGCAACGAGCAGTACTTC.

This clonotype was detected many times. J is TRBJ2-1 and V is TRBV6-5, with D possibly matching TRBD2 (5 bases). CDR1 is MNHEY and CDR2 is SVGAGI in the germline V gene. V lost 5 bases to trimming and J lost 4 bases, with 9 bases between them. This CDR3 contains 13 residues. The CDR3 DNA sequence: TGTGCCAGCAGTCCGAGACTATACAATGAGCAGTTCTTC. Amino acids: CASSPRLYNEQFF.

This clonotype was seen repeatedly, ten times or more. V gene TRBV12-3 or TRBV12-4 combines with J gene TRBJ1-1; D is ambiguous. The CDR3 contains 16 residues. The germline V and J ends were trimmed by 6 bases and 0 bases, with 17 bases remaining between them. DNA of the CDR3: TGTGCCAGCAGGGGTCGGGCGGATATGATGAACACTGAAGCTTTCTTT. Amino acid sequence: CASRGRADMMNTEAFF.

This clonotype was counted only a few times. The V and J genes are TRBV20-1 and TRBJ1-4; no clear D. The length of the CDR3 is 14 residues. Germline V CDR1 and CDR2: DFQATT, SNEGSKA (reference sequence). V was cut by 0 bases and J by 8 bases, with 13 bases left in between. The CDR3 loop is CSARELAAREKLFF. CDR3 in DNA: TGCAGTGCTAGAGAACTGGCAGCGAGGGAAAAACTGTTTTTT.

The chain couples TRBV29-1 to TRBJ2-2, with TRBD1 matching over 7 bases. The ends lost 7 bases at V and 3 bases at J; junction bases unmatched: 5. The CDR3 has 13 amino acids. Germline V lookup: CDR1 SQVTM, CDR2 ANQGSEA. In DNA, the CDR3 is TGCAGCGGACAGGGTGAGGACACCGGGGAGCTGTTTTTT. This codes for CSGQGEDTGELFF.

This clonotype has ten or more counts. The V call is TRBV20-1, the J call TRBJ2-3; the D gene is possibly TRBD1 (6 bases). There are 13 residues in the CDR3. The V end lost 6 bases, the J end lost 6 bases, and 16 bases lay between the germline ends. CDR1 is DFQATT and CDR2 is SNEGSKA in the germline V gene (reference sequence). CDR3 residues: CSARTGTWDTQYF. CDR3 nucleotides: TGCAGTGCGCGCACCGGGACATGGGATACGCAGTATTTT.

The chain couples TRBV6-1 to TRBJ2-2; 13 nucleotides agree with TRBD2. This CDR3 spans 15 amino acids. V shed 10 bases, J shed 7 bases, and the junction held 9 bases outside the gene matches. The V gene's germline CDR1 is MNHNS and CDR2 SASEGT. The CDR3 region has the DNA TGTGCCACTTTTGGGACTAGCGGGACGGTCGGGGAGCTGTTTTTT. Protein: CATFGTSGTVGELFF.

This clonotype was recorded at least ten times. The V gene is TRBV24-1, the J gene TRBJ2-1; 7 bases match TRBD2. The CDR3 extends over 16 amino acids. CDR1 and CDR2 from the germline V gene are KGHDR and SFDVKD. After removal of 9 bases from V and 2 bases from J, the junction contained 12 bases not matched to a gene. For the CDR3, the DNA is TGTGCCACCTATAAGTATAGGGAGGGCCCCTACAATGAGCAGTTCTTC. Its translation is CATYKYREGPYNEQFF.

This clonotype was seen repeatedly, ten times or more. The V and J genes are TRBV7-9 and TRBJ2-1; TRBD1 or TRBD2 may be the D gene (6 bases each). The CDR3 is 13 residues long. In germline, CDR1 is SEHNR, CDR2 FQNEAQ (reference sequence). Deletions cut 5 bases from V and 4 bases from J, with 9 bases between. CDR3: CASSGGPYNEQFF. As DNA, the CDR3 is TGTGCCAGCAGCGGGGGGCCGTACAATGAGCAGTTCTTC.

This clonotype was detected a few times. The CDR3 protein is CASSLEGIGAFF. Written as DNA, the CDR3 is TGCGCCAGCAGCTTGGAGGGAATCGGAGCTTTCTTT. The V and J genes are TRBV5-1 and TRBJ1-1; the D is unclear. Trimming shortened V by 0 bases and J by 10 bases, and 10 bases separated the two germline ends. Germline V lookup: CDR1 SGHRS, CDR2 YFSETQ. The CDR3 is 12 residues long.

This clonotype was seen many times. This chain links TRBV6-1 with TRBJ2-6, with D hard to call. The V gene's germline CDR1 is MNHNS and CDR2 SASEGT. Trimming shortened V by 4 bases and J by 2 bases, and 6 bases separated the two germline ends. The length of the CDR3 is 14 residues. CDR3 sequence: CASSGEPGANVLTF. DNA of the CDR3: TGTGCCAGCAGTGGGGAACCTGGGGCCAACGTCCTGACTTTC.

This clonotype occurred many times. The chain's CDR3 is CASSLRLAGTYEQYF. CDR3 bases: TGTGCCAGCAGTTTGAGGCTAGCGGGAACCTACGAGCAGTACTTC. The genes are TRBV12-3 or TRBV12-4 and TRBJ2-7; 9 positions agree with TRBD2. With V trimmed by 3 bases and J by 2 bases, 5 bases remained unmatched. The CDR3 contains 15 residues.

This clonotype occurred many times. The chain has TRBV29-1 and TRBJ1-5; TRBD1 matches at 8 bases. With 7 bases clipped from V and 1 base from J, the junction kept 6 bases outside the gene matches. The CDR3 has 14 residues. Germline loops: CDR1 SQVTM, CDR2 ANQGSEA. Written as DNA, the CDR3 is TGCAGCGCCTCAGGGGGCGCGAGCAATCAGCCCCAGCATTTT. Translating it yields CSASGGASNQPQHF.

The chain carries TRBV7-2 and TRBJ2-3, with 10 bases lining up with TRBD2. Germline values: CDR1 SGHTA, CDR2 FQGNSA. This CDR3 comprises 16 residues. Unmatched junction bases numbered 5, after V lost 5 bases and J lost 0 bases. The CDR3 region is CASSVTSGASTDTQYF. As DNA, the CDR3 is TGTGCCAGCAGCGTAACTAGCGGGGCTAGCACAGATACGCAGTATTTT.

This clonotype was observed a handful of times. V gene TRBV20-1 combines with J gene TRBJ2-1, with 9 bases lining up with TRBD2. This CDR3 spans 14 amino acids. The germline gives CDR1 DFQATT, CDR2 SNEGSKA (reference sequence). V dropped 3 bases and J dropped 8; count of bases not matched to a gene: 8. The CDR3 here is CSASGGRAEDEQFF. The CDR3 region has the DNA TGCAGTGCTAGCGGCGGGAGGGCCGAAGATGAGCAGTTCTTC.

This clonotype was seen more than once but under ten times. This chain joins TRBV5-1 and TRBJ2-5; 8 bases align to TRBD1. This CDR3 is 15 amino acids long. Unmatched junction bases numbered 10, after V lost 5 bases and J lost 4 bases. Germline assignment: CDR1 SGHRS and CDR2 YFSETQ. The CDR3 loop is CASSQRGQVGETQYF. CDR3 DNA sequence: TGCGCCAGCAGTCAGAGGGGACAGGTAGGAGAGACCCAGTACTTC. Based on the CDR3 plus reference TRBV5-1 and TRBJ2-5, the full variable domain is KAGVTQTPRYLIKTRGQQVTLSCSPISGHRSVSWYQQTPGQGLQFLFEYFSETQRNKGNFPGRFSGRQFSNSRSEMNVSTLELGDSALYLCASSQRGQVGETQYFGPGTRLLVL.

V usage is TRBV14 and J usage is TRBJ2-2; D gene uncertain. The CDR3 sequence is 15 residues long. V gave up 1 base and J gave up 5 bases, with 11 bases separating them. Per the germline V gene, CDR1 is SGHDN and CDR2 is FVKESK. The CDR3, as DNA: TGTGCCAGCAGCCAAGGAAGCCTTCAGACCGGGGAGCTGTTTTTT. It translates to CASSQGSLQTGELFF.

V gene TRBV29-1 combines with J gene TRBJ2-2; D remains ambiguous. V gave up 4 bases and J gave up 5 bases, with 8 bases separating them. The CDR3 consists of 12 residues. The germline V gene has CDR1 SQVTM and CDR2 ANQGSEA. CDR3 region: CSVGVTTGELFF. The CDR3 nucleotides are TGCAGCGTTGGGGTGACAACCGGGGAGCTGTTTTTT.

This clonotype was counted at least ten times. The chain employs TRBV11-2 and TRBJ2-5; D not certain. Germline CDR1 is SGHAT and CDR2 is FQNNGV. The V end lost 5 bases, the J end lost 2 bases, and 9 bases lay between the germline ends. The CDR3 consists of 13 residues. CDR3: CASSRYSQETQYF. For the CDR3, the DNA is TGTGCCAGCAGCCGGTATTCTCAAGAGACCCAGTACTTC.

About this clonotype itself: One base away lies a much larger clone, so this may be a sequencing read error. The chain has TRBV6-5 and TRBJ1-4; D is undetermined. Germline CDR1 and CDR2: MNHEY and SVGAGI. The CDR3 contains 16 residues. In DNA, the CDR3 is TGTGCCAGCAGTTACGGTTTGTCGGCAACTAATGACAAACTGTTTTTT. The encoded protein is CASSYGLSATNDKLFF.

This clonotype was seen more than once but under ten times. The J gene is TRBJ2-1, the V gene TRBV11-2; 8 bases line up with TRBD2. V trimming: 4 bases; J trimming: 2 bases; junction bases outside the gene matches: 10. This CDR3 is 17 amino acids long. Per germline, CDR1 SGHAT and CDR2 FQNNGV. The CDR3: CASSSLQLADTYNEQFF. The CDR3 nucleotides are TGTGCCAGCAGCTCACTTCAACTAGCGGATACCTACAATGAGCAGTTCTTC.

V gene TRBV20-1 combines with J gene TRBJ1-2, with a possible D match to TRBD1 (6 bases). V was clipped by 4 bases and J by 2 bases, with 14 bases between them. The CDR3 totals 14 residues. Germline loops: CDR1 DFQATT, CDR2 SNEGSKA (reference sequence). CDR3 sequence: CSATQYRENYGYTF. The CDR3 region has the DNA TGCAGTGCTACTCAATACAGGGAAAACTATGGCTACACCTTC.

This clonotype was observed a few times. This rearrangement joins TRBV5-1 to TRBJ2-1, with TRBD2 matching over 8 bases. J lost 5 bases, V lost 3 bases, and 13 bases had no gene match. Per the germline V gene, CDR1 is SGHRS and CDR2 is YFSETQ. This CDR3 has 17 residues. CDR3 sequence reads: CASSWTRTQRENNEQFF. The CDR3 region has the DNA TGCGCCAGCAGCTGGACTCGGACGCAGCGGGAGAACAATGAGCAGTTCTTC.